What follows is one T cell receptor beta chain and its context. Sequenced by immunoSEQ multiplex PCR; TCRdb stores in-frame clones only, minus some. The table lists 70,000 to 75,000 clones, approximately 80% of them singletons, with roughly 27% in the top ten. CDR1 and CDR2 (germline): MGHRA, YSYEKL. The V end lost 1 base, the J end lost 1 base, and 14 bases lay between the germline ends. The CDR3 runs 17 residues. This record comes from a study of blood T cell repertoires in COVID-19. The origin of this receptor is a man aged 65 to 85 with acute or convalescent COVID-19. This chain connects TRBV4-1 to TRBJ2-4; D is undetermined. Sequencing used peripheral blood. The CDR3 DNA reads as TGCGCCAGCAGCCAAGTTCCCCGGGTCTTTGCCAAAAACATTCAGTACTTC. Encoded protein: CASSQVPRVFAKNIQYF.